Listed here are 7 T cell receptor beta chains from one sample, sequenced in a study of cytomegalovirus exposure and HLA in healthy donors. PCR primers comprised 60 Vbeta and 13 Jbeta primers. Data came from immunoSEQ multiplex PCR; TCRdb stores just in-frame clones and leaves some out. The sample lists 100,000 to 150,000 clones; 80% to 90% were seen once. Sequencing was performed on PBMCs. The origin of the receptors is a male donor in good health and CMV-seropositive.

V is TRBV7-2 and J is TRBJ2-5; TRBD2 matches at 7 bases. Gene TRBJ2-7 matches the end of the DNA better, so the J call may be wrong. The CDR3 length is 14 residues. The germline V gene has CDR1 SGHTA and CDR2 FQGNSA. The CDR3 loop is CASQRASGTYEQYF. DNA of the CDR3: TGTGCCAGCCAAAGGGCTAGCGGTACTTACGAGCAGTACTTC.

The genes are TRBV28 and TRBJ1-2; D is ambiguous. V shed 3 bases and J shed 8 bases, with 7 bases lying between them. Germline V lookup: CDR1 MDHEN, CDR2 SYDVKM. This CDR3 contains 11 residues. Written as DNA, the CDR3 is TGTGCCAGCAGTTTGGGGAGCGGCTACACCTTC. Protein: CASSLGSGYTF.

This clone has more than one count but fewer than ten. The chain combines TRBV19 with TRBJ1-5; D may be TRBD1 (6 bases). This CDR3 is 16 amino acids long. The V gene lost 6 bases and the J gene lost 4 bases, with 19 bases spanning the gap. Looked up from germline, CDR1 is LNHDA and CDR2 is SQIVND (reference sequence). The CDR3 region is CASRFIEQGSNQPQHF. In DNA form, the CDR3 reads TGTGCCAGTAGGTTCATTGAACAGGGTTCAAATCAGCCCCAGCATTTT.

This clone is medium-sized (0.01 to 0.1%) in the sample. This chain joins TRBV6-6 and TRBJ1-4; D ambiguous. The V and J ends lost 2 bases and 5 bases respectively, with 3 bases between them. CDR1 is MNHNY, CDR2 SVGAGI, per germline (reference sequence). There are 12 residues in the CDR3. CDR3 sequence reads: CASSYPNEKLFF. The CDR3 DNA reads TGTGCCAGCAGTTACCCAAATGAAAAACTGTTTTTT.

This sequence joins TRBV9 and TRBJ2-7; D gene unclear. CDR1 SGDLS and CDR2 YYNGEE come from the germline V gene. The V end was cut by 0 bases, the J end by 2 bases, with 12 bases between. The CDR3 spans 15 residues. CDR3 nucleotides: TGTGCCAGCAGCGTAGCTTCGGGTTTAACCTACGAGCAGTACTTC. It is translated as CASSVASGLTYEQYF.

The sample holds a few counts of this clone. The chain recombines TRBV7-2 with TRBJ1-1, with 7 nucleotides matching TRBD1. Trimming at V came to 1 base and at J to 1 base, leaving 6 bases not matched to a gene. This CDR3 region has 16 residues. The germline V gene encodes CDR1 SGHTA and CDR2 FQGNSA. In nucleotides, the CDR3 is TGTGCCAGCAGCTTAGGGCCGACAGGGACGAACACTGAAGCTTTCTTT. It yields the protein CASSLGPTGTNTEAFF. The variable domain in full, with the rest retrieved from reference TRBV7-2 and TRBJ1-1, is GAGVSQSPSNKVTEKGKDVELRCDPISGHTALYWYRQSLGQGLEFLIYFQGNSAPDKSGLPSDRFSAERTGGSVSTLTIQRTQQEDSAVYLCASSLGPTGTNTEAFFGQGTRLTVV.

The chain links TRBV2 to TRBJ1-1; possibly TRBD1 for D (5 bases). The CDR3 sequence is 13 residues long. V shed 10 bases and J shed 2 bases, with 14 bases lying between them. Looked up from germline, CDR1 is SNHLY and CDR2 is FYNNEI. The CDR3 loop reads CATQGRPNTEAFF. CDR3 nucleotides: TGTGCCACCCAGGGCCGGCCTAACACTGAAGCTTTCTTT.